Shown below are 6 T cell receptor beta chains from a single sample sequenced in a study of radiotherapy plus CTLA-4 blockade in lung cancer. The assay was immunoSEQ multiplex PCR, and TCRdb's table has in-frame clones only and misses some. The sample records some 70,000 clones, under 85% being singletons. The input for sequencing was peripheral blood, taken from a patient treated with radiotherapy plus ipilimumab. The receptors here all came from a human donor with non-small cell lung cancer who had a partial response to radiotherapy plus ipilimumab.

The rearrangement links TRBV7-8 to TRBJ2-5, with TRBD1 matching 9 bases. Germline V gene lookup returns CDR1 SGHVS and CDR2 FQNEAQ. The V gene end was trimmed by 4 bases and the J gene end by 3 bases; junction bases not matched to a gene: 3. The CDR3 spans 14 residues. The CDR3 protein is CASSSGDREETQYF. The CDR3 DNA follows: TGTGCCAGCAGCTCAGGGGACAGGGAAGAGACCCAGTACTTC.

The chain carries TRBV6-5 and TRBJ2-7; 8 bases align to TRBD2. Germline V gives CDR1 MNHEY, CDR2 SVGAGI. The CDR3 runs to 14 residues. After removal of 2 bases from V and 3 bases from J, the junction contained 3 bases not matched to a gene. This chain's CDR3 is CASSYKSGSYEQYF. The DNA of the CDR3 is TGTGCCAGCAGTTACAAGAGCGGGAGCTACGAGCAGTACTTC.

This chain joins TRBV2 and TRBJ2-7; 9 positions match TRBD1. The germline V gene encodes CDR1 SNHLY and CDR2 FYNNEI. The CDR3 sequence is 15 residues long. With 1 base clipped from V and 0 bases from J, the junction kept 1 base outside the gene matches. The CDR3 DNA follows: TGTGCCAGCAGTGAAGACAGGGGGCCCTCCTACGAGCAGTACTTC. Amino acids: CASSEDRGPSYEQYF.

Here the CDR3 reads CASSPDRQSYEQYF. In DNA, the CDR3 is TGTGCCAGCAGCCCGGACAGGCAGTCCTACGAGCAGTACTTC. V and J are TRBV9 and TRBJ2-7; 7 nucleotides match TRBD1. The CDR3 is 14 amino acids. After removal of 4 bases from V and 1 base from J, the junction contained 5 bases not matched to a gene. Germline CDR1 reads SGDLS; CDR2 reads YYNGEE.

V is TRBV13 and J is TRBJ2-7, with 8 bases that match TRBD1. Per germline, CDR1 PRHDT and CDR2 FYEKMQ (reference sequence). CDR3 length equals 16 residues. The V gene end was trimmed by 5 bases and the J gene end by 2 bases; junction bases not matched to a gene: 11. The CDR3 sequence: CASSTTQDRGPYEQYF. For the CDR3, the DNA is TGTGCCAGCAGCACCACCCAAGACAGGGGACCCTACGAGCAGTACTTC.

The chain joins TRBV30 to TRBJ1-1; 7 bases align to TRBD1. V lost 2 bases and J lost 3; bases outside the gene matches: 3. Germline V gene sequence: CDR1 GTSNPN, CDR2 SVGIG (reference sequence). The CDR3 is made up of 13 amino acids. The CDR3 is CAWSLRGDTEAFF. DNA for the CDR3: TGTGCCTGGAGTCTCAGGGGGGACACTGAAGCTTTCTTT.